A selection of T cell receptor beta chains follows, all from one sample in a study of CD8 T cells in ankylosing spondylitis. TCRdb re-analysed the 5' RACE reads in MiXCR, keeping a single row per CDR3 protein. The sample has fewer than 250,000 distinct CDR3 sequences; 10% are singletons. The specimen was blood, either unsorted or a sorted T cell fraction (not recorded which). The receptor set was obtained from a male donor with ankylosing spondylitis or in good health (not recorded which). CDR3s include the opening cysteine and the closing phenylalanine or tryptophan. A D gene is named only where the DNA matches it firmly. Clone size is not always given. Where it is, it says once, few, many or a class for expanded clones.

DNA: TGCGCCAGCAGCTTGAGGCAGGAGGGAGATACGCAGTATTTT
CDR3: CASSLRQEGDTQYF
V: TRBV5-1
size: many
D: NA
length: 14
J: TRBJ2-3

DNA: TGTGCCAGCAGCCTAGATGAAGTGTCCCACACCTTC
CDR3: CASSLDEVSHTF
V: TRBV14
size: NA
D: NA
length: 12
J: TRBJ1-2

DNA: TGCGCCAGCAGCGCTATAGGACAGAAAGAGACCCAGTACTTC
CDR3: CASSAIGQKETQYF
V: TRBV5-1
size: many
D: NA
length: 14
J: TRBJ2-5

DNA: TGTGCCAGCAGCGCCTCCAGGGCAACTGAAGCTTTCTTT
CDR3: CASSASRATEAFF
V: TRBV7-8
size: many
D: NA
length: 13
J: TRBJ1-1

DNA: TGTGCCAGCAGTTACTCGACCAGGGGCACTAACACCGGGGAGCTGTTTTTT
CDR3: CASSYSTRGTNTGELFF
V: TRBV6-5
size: many
D: NA
length: 17
J: TRBJ2-2

DNA: TGTGCCACGAGAAACGGACAGGGGGACACTGAAGCTTTCTTT
CDR3: CATRNGQGDTEAFF
V: TRBV10-3
size: many
D: TRBD1
length: 14
J: TRBJ1-1

DNA: TGTGCCAGCAGCTTGGTCGCTCAGGGTGACTATGGCTACACCTTC
CDR3: CASSLVAQGDYGYTF
V: TRBV5-5
size: many
D: NA
length: 15
J: TRBJ1-2

DNA: TGTGCCAGCAGCACACCGTCAATTCAGAATTCACCCCTCCACTTT
CDR3: CASSTPSIQNSPLHF
V: TRBV25-1
size: many
D: NA
length: 15
J: TRBJ1-6

DNA: TGCAGTGCCATTCGTCTCTCTGGGGCCAACGTCCTGACTTTC
CDR3: CSAIRLSGANVLTF
V: TRBV20-1
size: few
D: NA
length: 14
J: TRBJ2-6

DNA: TGTGCCAGCAGTTTCCCAGGGGCCTCTGGGGCCAACGTCCTGACTTTC
CDR3: CASSFPGASGANVLTF
V: TRBV28
size: NA
D: NA
length: 16
J: TRBJ2-6

DNA: TGTGCCAGCAGGCAAGCGGGGGGGCTTAGTCATGAGCAGTTCTTC
CDR3: CASRQAGGLSHEQFF
V: TRBV28
size: NA
D: TRBD2
length: 15
J: TRBJ2-1

DNA: TGTGCCAGCAGCTACTCGGGACAGGGGGCTCGCACAGATACGCAGTATTTT
CDR3: CASSYSGQGARTDTQYF
V: TRBV12-3/TRBV12-4
size: many
D: TRBD1
length: 17
J: TRBJ2-3

DNA: TGCGCCAGCGGATCCGAGGGGCGTCGCTCTGGGGCCAACGTCCTGACTTTC
CDR3: CASGSEGRRSGANVLTF
V: TRBV5-1
size: NA
D: NA
length: 17
J: TRBJ2-6

DNA: TGTGCCAGCGGCGAGCTCCGGTCTGGGGCCAACGTCCTGACTTTC
CDR3: CASGELRSGANVLTF
V: TRBV7-3
size: NA
D: NA
length: 15
J: TRBJ2-6

DNA: TGTGCCAGCAGCTTAGTAGACTCAAACCAAGAGACCCAGTACTTC
CDR3: CASSLVDSNQETQYF
V: TRBV7-8
size: NA
D: NA
length: 15
J: TRBJ2-5

DNA: TGTGCCAGCAGTTTGGGGGGCCTCGTGAATACGCAGTATTTT
CDR3: CASSLGGLVNTQYF
V: TRBV12-3/TRBV12-4
size: many
D: NA
length: 14
J: TRBJ2-3

DNA: TGCAGTGCTAGAGACAGGGTTCACTACAATGAGCAGTTCTTC
CDR3: CSARDRVHYNEQFF
V: TRBV20-1
size: many
D: NA
length: 14
J: TRBJ2-1

DNA: TGTGCCACCAGCAGAGTCCCGGGGATCCAAGAGACCCAGTACTTC
CDR3: CATSRVPGIQETQYF
V: TRBV15
size: NA
D: NA
length: 15
J: TRBJ2-5

DNA: TGCAGCGTTGATTTAGGCCTCCCAGAGACCCAGTACTTC
CDR3: CSVDLGLPETQYF
V: TRBV29-1
size: many
D: NA
length: 13
J: TRBJ2-5

DNA: TGTGCCAGCAGTTTATCAGGTTTTTCTAGCACAGATACGCAGTATTTT
CDR3: CASSLSGFSSTDTQYF
V: TRBV12-3/TRBV12-4
size: many
D: NA
length: 16
J: TRBJ2-3

DNA: TGCGCCAGCAGCTTGGGGGACAGGGGAAATCAGCCCCAGCATTTT
CDR3: CASSLGDRGNQPQHF
V: TRBV5-1
size: NA
D: TRBD1
length: 15
J: TRBJ1-5

DNA: TGTGCCAGCAGTTCGCCGACAGATTATAATTCACCCCTCCACTTT
CDR3: CASSSPTDYNSPLHF
V: TRBV12-3/TRBV12-4
size: many
D: NA
length: 15
J: TRBJ1-6

DNA: TGCAGCGGAGGACGGGGGGGCGGAGATACGCAGTATTTT
CDR3: CSGGRGGGDTQYF
V: TRBV29-1
size: few
D: TRBD2
length: 13
J: TRBJ2-3

DNA: TGCAGCGTGAAGACAGAGGGCACAGATACGCAGTATTTT
CDR3: CSVKTEGTDTQYF
V: TRBV29-1
size: many
D: NA
length: 13
J: TRBJ2-3

DNA: TGTGCCAGCAGCTTGGCCAAAGGGGAAGCTTTCTTT
CDR3: CASSLAKGEAFF
V: TRBV5-6
size: many
D: NA
length: 12
J: TRBJ1-1

DNA: TGTGCCAGCAGCTCCTTACTAGCGGGGTCCTACAATGAGCAGTTCTTC
CDR3: CASSSLLAGSYNEQFF
V: TRBV7-9
size: many
D: TRBD2
length: 16
J: TRBJ2-1

DNA: TGTGCCACAGGGGGGGTGGACACTCCCTACGAGCAGTACTTC
CDR3: CATGGVDTPYEQYF
V: TRBV10-3
size: many
D: NA
length: 14
J: TRBJ2-7

DNA: TGTGCCAGCACCCCAGGGGCCCCTACTGACCAGTACTTC
CDR3: CASTPGAPTDQYF
V: TRBV6-1
size: many
D: NA
length: 13
J: TRBJ2-5

DNA: TGTGCCAGCAGCCGTCTAGCGGCAGATACGCAGTATTTT
CDR3: CASSRLAADTQYF
V: TRBV9
size: many
D: TRBD2
length: 13
J: TRBJ2-3

DNA: TGTGCCAGCAGCTCCATCAATGGGGGCGACGGAGAGACCCAGTACTTC
CDR3: CASSSINGGDGETQYF
V: TRBV7-9
size: many
D: NA
length: 16
J: TRBJ2-5

DNA: TGTGCCAGCTCCCTCGGGACAGGGGGGAACACTGAAGCTTTCTTT
CDR3: CASSLGTGGNTEAFF
V: TRBV7-3
size: NA
D: TRBD1
length: 15
J: TRBJ1-1

DNA: TGTGCCAGCAGCTTCCAGCGGGCAAAACCCACGACCTACAATGAGCAGTTCTTC
CDR3: CASSFQRAKPTTYNEQFF
V: TRBV7-8
size: NA
D: NA
length: 18
J: TRBJ2-1

DNA: TGTGCCAGCAGCAAAAAGTCATCCTTAGGGGGTATCTCCCTCAATGAGCAGTTCTTC
CDR3: CASSKKSSLGGISLNEQFF
V: TRBV21-1
size: NA
D: NA
length: 19
J: TRBJ2-1

DNA: TGTGCCAGCATATCCCACCAAGAGACCCAGTACTTC
CDR3: CASISHQETQYF
V: TRBV6-2/TRBV6-3
size: many
D: NA
length: 12
J: TRBJ2-5

DNA: TGCGCCAGCAGCTTGGCGGCCGGTCGCACAGATACGCAGTATTTT
CDR3: CASSLAAGRTDTQYF
V: TRBV5-1
size: many
D: NA
length: 15
J: TRBJ2-3

DNA: TGTGCCAGCAGCTTAACCGGACGGACTTCTGGGGCCAACGTCCTGACTTTC
CDR3: CASSLTGRTSGANVLTF
V: TRBV7-3
size: few
D: NA
length: 17
J: TRBJ2-6